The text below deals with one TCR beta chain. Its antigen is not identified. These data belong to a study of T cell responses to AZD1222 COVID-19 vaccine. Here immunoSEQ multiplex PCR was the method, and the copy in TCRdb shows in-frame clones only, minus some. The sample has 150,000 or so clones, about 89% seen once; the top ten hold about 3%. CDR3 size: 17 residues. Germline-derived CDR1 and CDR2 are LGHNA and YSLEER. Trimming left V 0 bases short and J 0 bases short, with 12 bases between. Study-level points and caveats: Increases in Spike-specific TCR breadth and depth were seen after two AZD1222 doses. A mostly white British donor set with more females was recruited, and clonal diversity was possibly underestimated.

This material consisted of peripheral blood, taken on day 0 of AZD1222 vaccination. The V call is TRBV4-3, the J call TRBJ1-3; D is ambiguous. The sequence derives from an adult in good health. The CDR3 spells CASSQEPTSYSGNTIYF. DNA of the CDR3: TGCGCCAGCAGCCAAGAACCCACCAGCTACTCTGGAAACACCATATATTTT.